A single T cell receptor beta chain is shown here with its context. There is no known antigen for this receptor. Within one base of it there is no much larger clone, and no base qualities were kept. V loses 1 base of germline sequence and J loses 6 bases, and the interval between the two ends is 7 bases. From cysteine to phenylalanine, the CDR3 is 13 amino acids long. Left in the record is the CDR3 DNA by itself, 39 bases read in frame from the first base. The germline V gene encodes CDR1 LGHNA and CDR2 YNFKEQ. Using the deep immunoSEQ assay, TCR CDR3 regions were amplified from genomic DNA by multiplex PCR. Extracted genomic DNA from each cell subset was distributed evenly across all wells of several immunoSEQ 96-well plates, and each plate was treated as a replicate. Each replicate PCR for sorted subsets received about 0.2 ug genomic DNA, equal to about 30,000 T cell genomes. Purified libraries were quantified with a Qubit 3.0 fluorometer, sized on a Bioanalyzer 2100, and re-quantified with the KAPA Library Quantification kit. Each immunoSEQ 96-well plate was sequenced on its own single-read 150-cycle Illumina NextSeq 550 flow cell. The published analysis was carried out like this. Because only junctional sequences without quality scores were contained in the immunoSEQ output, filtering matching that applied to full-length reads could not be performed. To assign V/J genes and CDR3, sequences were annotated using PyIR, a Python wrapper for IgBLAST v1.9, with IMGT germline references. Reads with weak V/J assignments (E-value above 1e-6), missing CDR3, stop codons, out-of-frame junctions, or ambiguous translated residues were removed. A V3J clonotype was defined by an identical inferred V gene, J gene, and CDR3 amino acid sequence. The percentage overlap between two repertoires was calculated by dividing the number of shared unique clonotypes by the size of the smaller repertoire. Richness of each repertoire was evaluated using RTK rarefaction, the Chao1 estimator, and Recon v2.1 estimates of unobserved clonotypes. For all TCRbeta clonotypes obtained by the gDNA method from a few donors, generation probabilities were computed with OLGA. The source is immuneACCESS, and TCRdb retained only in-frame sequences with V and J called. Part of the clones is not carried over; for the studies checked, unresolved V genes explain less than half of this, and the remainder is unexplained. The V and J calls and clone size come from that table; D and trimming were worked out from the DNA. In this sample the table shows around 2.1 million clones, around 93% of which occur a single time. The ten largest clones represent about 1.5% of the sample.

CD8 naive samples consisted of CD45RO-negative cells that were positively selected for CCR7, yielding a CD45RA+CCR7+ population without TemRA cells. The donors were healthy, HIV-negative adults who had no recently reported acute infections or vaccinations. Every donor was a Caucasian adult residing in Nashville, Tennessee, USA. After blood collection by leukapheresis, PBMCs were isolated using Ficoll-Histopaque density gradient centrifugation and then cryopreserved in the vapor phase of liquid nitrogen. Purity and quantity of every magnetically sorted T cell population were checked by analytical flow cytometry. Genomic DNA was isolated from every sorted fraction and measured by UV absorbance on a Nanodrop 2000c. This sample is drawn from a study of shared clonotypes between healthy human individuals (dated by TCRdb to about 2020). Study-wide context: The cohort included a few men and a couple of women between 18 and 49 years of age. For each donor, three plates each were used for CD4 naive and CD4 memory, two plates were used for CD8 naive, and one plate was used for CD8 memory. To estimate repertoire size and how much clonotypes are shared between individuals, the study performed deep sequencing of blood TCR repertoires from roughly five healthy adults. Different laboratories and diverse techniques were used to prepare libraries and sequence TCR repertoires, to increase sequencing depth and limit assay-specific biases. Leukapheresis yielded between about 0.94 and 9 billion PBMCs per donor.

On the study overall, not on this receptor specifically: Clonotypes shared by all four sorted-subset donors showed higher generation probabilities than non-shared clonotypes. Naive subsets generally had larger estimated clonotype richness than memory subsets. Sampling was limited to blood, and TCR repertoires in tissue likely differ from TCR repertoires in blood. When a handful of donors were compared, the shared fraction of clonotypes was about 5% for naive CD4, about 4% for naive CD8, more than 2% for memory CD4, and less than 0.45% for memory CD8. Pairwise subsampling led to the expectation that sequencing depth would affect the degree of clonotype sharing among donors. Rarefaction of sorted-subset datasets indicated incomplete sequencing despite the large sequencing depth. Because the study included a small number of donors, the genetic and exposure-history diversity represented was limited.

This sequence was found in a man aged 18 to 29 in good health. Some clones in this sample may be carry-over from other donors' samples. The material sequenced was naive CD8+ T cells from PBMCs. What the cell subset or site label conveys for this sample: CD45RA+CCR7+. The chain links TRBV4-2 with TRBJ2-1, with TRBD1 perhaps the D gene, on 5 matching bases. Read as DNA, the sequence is TGTGCCAGCAGCCAAGGGGGCCCCAATGAGCAGTTCTTC. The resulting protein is CASSQGGPNEQFF.